The source of this T cell receptor beta chain is a study of technical replicates of blood from a few donors. The table came from immunoSEQ multiplex PCR; TCRdb's copy has only in-frame clones and leaves some out. The sample lists tens of thousands of clones; about 95% were seen once. The CDR3 spans 16 residues. CDR1 LGHNA and CDR2 YNFKEQ come from the germline V gene. The V gene lost 1 base and the J gene lost 1 base, with 10 bases spanning the gap. This sequence joins TRBV4-2 and TRBJ2-2; D is possibly TRBD1 (5 bases). The source material was T cells isolated from PBMCs. The receptor comes from a human donor in good health. CDR3 bases: TGTGCCAGCAGCCAAGGCCAGGGTGAGAACACCGGGGAGCTGTTTTTT. Its translation is CASSQGQGENTGELFF.